Only a few counts were recorded for the clone carrying this TCR beta chain. Its antigen is not identified. Assay used: immunoSEQ multiplex PCR; TCRdb lists only in-frame clones, some missing. Of approximately 120,000 clones listed, roughly nine tenths are singletons. The data stem from a study of T cell responses to AZD1222 COVID-19 vaccine. Study-wide results and caveats: Seropositivity was recorded at baseline in only six AZD1222 recipients. Vaccination with two AZD1222 doses was followed by a rise in Spike-specific TCR breadth and depth. It should be noted that donors were predominantly white British and more often female, and clonal diversity was possibly underestimated.

The CDR3 is made up of 16 amino acids. Trimming took off 1 base at V and 0 bases at J, with 9 bases between the two ends. Germline CDR1 MGHRA, CDR2 YSYEKL. The clonotype originates from an adult in good health. The sample was peripheral blood, taken on day 0 of AZD1222 vaccination. The V call is TRBV4-1, the J call TRBJ1-4, with D possibly being TRBD1 (5 bases). DNA of the CDR3: TGCGCCAGCAGCCAAGCCCCCAGGGCAACTAATGAAAAACTGTTTTTT. Its translation is CASSQAPRATNEKLFF.